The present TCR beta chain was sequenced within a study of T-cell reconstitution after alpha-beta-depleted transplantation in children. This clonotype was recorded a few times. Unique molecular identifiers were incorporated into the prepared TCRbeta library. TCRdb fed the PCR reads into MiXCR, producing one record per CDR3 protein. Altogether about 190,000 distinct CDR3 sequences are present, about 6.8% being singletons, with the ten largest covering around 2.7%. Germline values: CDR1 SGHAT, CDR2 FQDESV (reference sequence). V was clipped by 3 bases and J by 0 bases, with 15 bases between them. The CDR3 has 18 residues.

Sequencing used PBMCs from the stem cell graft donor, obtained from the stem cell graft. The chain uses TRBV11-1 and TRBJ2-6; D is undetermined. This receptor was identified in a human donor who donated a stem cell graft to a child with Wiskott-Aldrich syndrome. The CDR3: CASSLLAAIYSGANVLTF. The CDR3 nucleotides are TGTGCCAGCAGCTTGTTGGCAGCGATATACTCTGGGGCCAACGTCCTGACTTTC.